The clone carrying this TCR beta chain was seen once. The entry originates in a study of blood T cell repertoires in COVID-19. Study information: T cells, B-cell-depleted T cells, or PBMCs supplied cDNA or gDNA.

Assay: immunoSEQ multiplex PCR; the TCRdb copy retains only in-frame clones and omits some. This table holds around 150,000 clones, more than 70% found once. Germline V gene data show CDR1 as MNHEY and CDR2 as SVGAGI. V gave up 10 bases and J gave up 1 base, with 11 bases separating them. This CDR3 is 13 amino acids long. The receptor was derived from a man aged 55 to 70 with acute or convalescent COVID-19. V usage is TRBV6-5 and J usage is TRBJ1-3; D gene ambiguous. The specimen was peripheral blood. For the CDR3, the DNA is TGTGCCACCTTACTCCAATCTGGAAACACCATATATTTT. It yields the protein CATLLQSGNTIYF.